This TCR beta chain was captured in a study of T cell responses to AZD1222 COVID-19 vaccine. Across the whole study: It was second doses at about 4 or about 12 weeks that were pooled. Study outcomes and limitations: Of spike-specific TCRs, nearly half reportedly target regions left unmutated in variants. Only a handful of people who got AZD1222 tested seropositive at baseline. Two AZD1222 administrations were followed by greater Spike-specific TCR breadth and depth.

As to this clone: Its target is unknown.

Sequencing was performed with immunoSEQ multiplex PCR; in TCRdb, only in-frame clones are kept and a portion is missing. The repertoire holds 100,000 to 150,000 clones, with 90% as singletons. V was shortened by 3 bases and J by 0 bases, with 8 bases between the two germline ends. The CDR3 totals 14 residues. The V gene's germline CDR1 is MNHEY and CDR2 SMNVEV (reference sequence). This clonotype was obtained from an adult in good health. The chain uses TRBV27 and TRBJ1-1; D is possibly TRBD1 (5 bases). The source material was peripheral blood, sampled on day 0 of AZD1222 vaccination. The DNA of the CDR3 is TGTGCCAGCAGTTTTGGGGGACTGAACACTGAAGCTTTCTTT. It yields the protein CASSFGGLNTEAFF.